The sequence of this TCR beta chain was determined in a study of CD8+CD57+ T cells in acquired aplastic anemia. As for the study in general: Sorted CD4+ and CD8+ cells yielded DNA averaging approximately 3.5 ug. The study's findings and limits: Patients and controls had CD8+ Simpson's diversity values that were not significantly distinct. Roughly 30 CD8+ CDR3 sequences occurred in both the patients and the controls.

This clonotype occurred a few times. Its antigen is unknown. The study profiled TCR beta VDJ and CDR3 using genomic DNA as template. Via MiXCR, TCRdb re-called the reads, giving one row per CDR3 protein. This table has approximately 220,000 distinct CDR3 sequences, more than 40% appearing once. CD8+CD57+ cell expansion had been shown by flow cytometry in patients chosen for sequencing. CDR3 length: 11 amino acids. V was trimmed by 3 bases and J by 15 bases, leaving 15 bases between them. CDR1 and CDR2 (germline): DFQATT, SNEGSKA (reference sequence). The sample comprised sorted CD4+, CD8+, or CD8+CD57+ T cells (not recorded which) from PBMCs. This clonotype was sampled from a human donor with aplastic anemia. The rearrangement uses TRBV20-1 and TRBJ2-1; D might be TRBD2 (5 bases). CDR3 protein: CSARELGVPFF. The CDR3 bases are TGCAGTGCTAGGGAGCTCGGGGTACCGTTCTTC.